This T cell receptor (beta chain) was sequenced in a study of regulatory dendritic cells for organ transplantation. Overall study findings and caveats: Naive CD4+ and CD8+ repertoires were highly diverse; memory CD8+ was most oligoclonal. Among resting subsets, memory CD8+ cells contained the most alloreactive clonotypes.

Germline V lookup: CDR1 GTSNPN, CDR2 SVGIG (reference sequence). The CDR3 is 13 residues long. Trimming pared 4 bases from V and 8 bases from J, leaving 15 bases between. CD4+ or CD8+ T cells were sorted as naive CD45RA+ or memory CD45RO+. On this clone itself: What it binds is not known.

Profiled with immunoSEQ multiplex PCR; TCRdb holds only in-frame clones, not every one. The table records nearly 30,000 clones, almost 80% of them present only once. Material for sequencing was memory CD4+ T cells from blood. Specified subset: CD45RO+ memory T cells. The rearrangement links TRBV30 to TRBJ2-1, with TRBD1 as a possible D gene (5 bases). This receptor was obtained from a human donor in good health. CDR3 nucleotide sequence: TGTGCCTGGAAGCCCCAGGGTGACCATGAGCAGTTCTTC. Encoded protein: CAWKPQGDHEQFF.